These 9 T cell receptor beta chains came from one sample sequenced in a study of T cell responses to AZD1222 COVID-19 vaccine. Sequenced by immunoSEQ multiplex PCR; TCRdb stores in-frame clones only, minus some. Here the sample spans roughly 150,000 clones, about 91% being singletons. The material was peripheral blood, obtained on day 0 of AZD1222 vaccination. The source of these receptors is an adult in good health.

The CDR3 nucleotides read TGTGCCAGCAGCGTCTCCGGGACTAGCGGGGGCTGGGACAATGAGCAGTTCTTC. It specifies CASSVSGTSGGWDNEQFF. The chain links TRBV9 to TRBJ2-1, with 14 bases aligning to TRBD2. V was pared by 2 bases and J by 5 bases, with 9 bases of the junction left unmatched. CDR1 SGDLS and CDR2 YYNGEE come from the germline V gene. The CDR3 has 18 amino acids.

This chain uses TRBV24-1 with TRBJ2-1, with a weak D call TRBD2 (6 bases). The V end was cut by 3 bases, the J end by 9 bases, with 14 bases between. The V gene's germline CDR1 is KGHDR and CDR2 SFDVKD. There are 14 residues in the CDR3. The CDR3 coding sequence is TGTGCCACCAGTGATCCGGCCCTGGGACTTGAGCAGTTCTTC. It codes for CATSDPALGLEQFF.

The rearrangement joins TRBV3-1 (or the pseudogene TRBV3-2) to TRBJ1-1; maybe TRBD1 (5 bases). This CDR3 comprises 11 residues. The germline gives CDR1 LGHDT, CDR2 YNNKEL (reference sequence). V was trimmed by 7 bases and J by 7 bases, leaving 10 bases between them. In DNA, the CDR3 is TGTGCCAGCACCTGGGGGGATGAAGCTTTCTTT. This sequence encodes CASTWGDEAFF.

The chain links TRBV19 to TRBJ2-2; the match to TRBD2 covers 16 bases. The CDR3 sequence is 17 residues long. Germline V CDR1 and CDR2: LNHDA, SQIVND (reference sequence). With 3 bases clipped from V and 6 bases from J, the junction kept 4 bases outside the gene matches. Here the CDR3 reads CASSMGLAGGPSGELFF. CDR3 nucleotide sequence: TGTGCCAGTAGTATGGGACTAGCGGGAGGGCCCTCCGGGGAGCTGTTTTTT. The full variable domain, its missing parts supplied by reference TRBV19 and TRBJ2-2, is DGGITQSPKYLFRKEGQNVTLSCEQNLNHDAMYWYRQDPGQGLRLIYYSQIVNDFQKGDIAEGYSVSREKKESFPLTVTSAQKNPTAFYLCASSMGLAGGPSGELFFGEGSRLTVL.

In this sample, this clone turned up once. One junction end disagrees with the germline gene, perhaps due to a read error. V gene TRBV2 combines with J gene TRBJ2-2; perhaps TRBD2 as D (7 bases). The CDR3 is made up of 14 amino acids. Germline V gene lookup returns CDR1 SNHLY and CDR2 FYNNEI. The CDR3 loop reads CASREGRGTGELFF. The CDR3 coding sequence is TGTGCCAGCAGAGAAGGGAGGGGGACCGGGGAGCTGTTTTTT.

J is TRBJ1-4 and V is TRBV5-1, with 7 bases identical to TRBD1. Germline lookup yields CDR1 SGHRS and CDR2 YFSETQ. Trimming at V came to 4 bases and at J to 7 bases, leaving 13 bases not matched to a gene. This CDR3 spans 16 amino acids. This CDR3 reads CASSPRGRGQTEKLFF. As DNA, the CDR3 is TGCGCCAGCAGCCCTAGAGGACGGGGACAGACTGAAAAACTGTTTTTT.

The V gene is TRBV3-1 (or the pseudogene TRBV3-2), the J gene TRBJ1-1, with D unresolved. The V gene lost 5 bases and the J gene lost 0 bases, with 13 bases spanning the gap. The germline gives CDR1 LGHDT, CDR2 YNNKEL (reference sequence). This CDR3 has 15 residues. The CDR3 DNA reads as TGTGCCAGCAGCTACAGTGGGGTCTTGAACACTGAAGCTTTCTTT. Translating gives CASSYSGVLNTEAFF.

In DNA form, the CDR3 reads TGTGCCAGCAGCCAATCGGGGCAAGGCTACACCTTC. Translation: CASSQSGQGYTF. This sequence joins TRBV16 and TRBJ1-2, with a weak D call TRBD1 (5 bases). Trimming cost V 0 bases and J 8 bases, with 7 bases left between them. CDR1 is KGHSY, CDR2 FQNENV, per germline. The CDR3 consists of 12 residues.

This chain links TRBV6-1 with TRBJ2-7; tentatively, D is TRBD1 or TRBD2 (6 bases each). Germline loops: CDR1 MNHNS, CDR2 SASEGT. The CDR3 is 15 residues long. The ends were cut back, 3 bases at V and 6 bases at J, with 18 bases in the middle. The chain's CDR3 is CASSDPWGAAFEQYF. In DNA, the CDR3 is TGTGCCAGCAGTGACCCATGGGGGGCAGCCTTCGAGCAGTACTTC.